This TCR beta chain stems from a study of T cell clonality in common variable immunodeficiency. Using immunoSEQ multiplex PCR, the repertoire was profiled, and TCRdb retains in-frame clones only, with some absent. Listed here are around 20,000 clones without any singletons, the top ten holding about 2.3%. The junction had 2 bases not matched to a gene; V was cut back by 4 bases and J by 5 bases. The CDR3 extends over 15 amino acids. CDR1 is SGHTA, CDR2 FQGNSA, per germline. Study outcomes and limitations: Shared TCRbeta clones were fewer between CVID subjects than controls. In common variable immunodeficiency, TCR beta chains reportedly carried fewer deletions and N-nucleotide insertions.

The table lists this clone with many counts. Antigen: not known. The read terminates 3 residues before the CDR3 end, so the remaining end is supplied by the germline J gene. The chain has TRBV7-2 and TRBJ2-5, with 15 bases identical to TRBD2. The sample consisted of peripheral blood mononuclear cells. The TCR comes from a human donor with common variable immunodeficiency. The CDR3 loop reads CASSSGLAGGETQYF. Incomplete CDR3 DNA: TGTGCCAGCAGCTCGGGACTAGCGGGGGGCGAGACC.